There are a few counts of the clone carrying this TCR beta chain. Its antigen is still unknown. This entry belongs to a study of T-cell memory formation after mild COVID-19. Regarding the study as a whole: Nothing confirmed that second-wave clones peaking on day 37 were specific for SARS-CoV-2. Researchers report contracting CD4+ clones mostly in CM and EM, with CD8+ clones in EMRA.

A single record per CDR3 protein comes from TCRdb applying MiXCR to the 5' RACE reads. The profile covers about 340,000 distinct CDR3 sequences, with around 14% appearing a single time and 20% to 25% taken by the ten largest. The ends were cut back, 1 base at V and 7 bases at J, with 14 bases in the middle. The CDR3 is 15 residues long. Germline CDR1 SGHVS, CDR2 FNYEAQ. The chain recombines TRBV7-6 with TRBJ1-5, with TRBD1 as a possible D gene (5 bases). Specimen: PBMCs or a T cell subset sorted from them (not recorded which). The TCR sequence derives from a man aged 18 to 35 who had mild COVID-19 (a few samples of this study predate the infection). Cell type and time point are not known. The CDR3 sequence is CASSLGGARGQPQHF. The CDR3 DNA reads as TGTGCCAGCAGCTTAGGAGGGGCTAGAGGCCAGCCCCAGCATTTT.